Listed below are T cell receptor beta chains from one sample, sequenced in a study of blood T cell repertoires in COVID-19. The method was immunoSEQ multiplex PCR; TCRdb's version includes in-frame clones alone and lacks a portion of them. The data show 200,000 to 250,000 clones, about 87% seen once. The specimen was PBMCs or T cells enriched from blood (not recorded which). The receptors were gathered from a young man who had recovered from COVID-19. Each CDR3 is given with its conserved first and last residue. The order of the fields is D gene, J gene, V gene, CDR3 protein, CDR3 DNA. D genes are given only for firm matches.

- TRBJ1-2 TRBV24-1 CATKVPAYGYTF TGTGCCACCAAGGTCCCAGCGTATGGCTACACCTTC
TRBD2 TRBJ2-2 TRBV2 CASSVAGGNTGELFF TGTGCCAGCAGTGTAGCGGGAGGGAACACCGGGGAGCTGTTTTTT
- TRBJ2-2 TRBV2 CASASQATGELFF TGTGCCAGCGCATCACAGGCCACCGGGGAGCTGTTTTTT
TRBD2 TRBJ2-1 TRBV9 CASSPELAGSYNEQFF TGTGCCAGCAGCCCTGAACTAGCGGGGTCCTACAATGAGCAGTTCTTC
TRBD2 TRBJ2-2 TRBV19 CASCVGTSGSGELFF TGTGCCAGTTGTGTCGGGACTAGCGGGTCCGGGGAGCTGTTTTTT
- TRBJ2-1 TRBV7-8 CASSSRAGSYNEQFF TGTGCCAGCAGCTCCAGGGCTGGCTCCTACAATGAGCAGTTCTTC
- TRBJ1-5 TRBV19 CASRDYYSNQPQHF TGTGCCAGTCGGGATTACTATAGCAATCAGCCCCAGCATTTT
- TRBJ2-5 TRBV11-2 CASSFAGRETQYF TGTGCCAGCAGCTTCGCGGGAAGAGAGACCCAGTACTTC
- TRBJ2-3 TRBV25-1 CASSEFWAGEDTQYF TGTGCCAGCAGTGAATTTTGGGCCGGGGAGGATACGCAGTATTTT
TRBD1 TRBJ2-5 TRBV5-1 CASSWGTGEETQYF TGCGCCAGCAGCTGGGGGACAGGAGAAGAGACCCAGTACTTC
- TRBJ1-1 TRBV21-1 CASSKVQSTNTEAFF TGTGCCAGCAGCAAAGTACAAAGTACGAACACTGAAGCTTTCTTT
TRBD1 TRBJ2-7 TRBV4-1 CASSQEETGFYEQYF TGCGCCAGCAGCCAAGAGGAGACAGGGTTCTACGAGCAGTACTTC
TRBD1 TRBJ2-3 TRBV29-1 CSVHRTGADTQYF TGCAGCGTCCATCGGACAGGGGCAGATACGCAGTATTTT
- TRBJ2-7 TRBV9 CASSPPGGTSYEQYF TGTGCCAGCAGCCCCCCCGGCGGGACCTCCTACGAGCAGTACTTC
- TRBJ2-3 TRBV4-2 CASSQDTSSDTQYF TGTGCCAGCAGCCAAGATACTAGTTCCGATACGCAGTATTTT
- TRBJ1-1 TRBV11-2 CASSSRGGGEAFF TGTGCCAGCAGCTCTAGGGGAGGGGGGGAAGCTTTCTTT
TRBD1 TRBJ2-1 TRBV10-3 CAISSDRASYNEQFF TGTGCCATCAGCTCAGACAGGGCCTCCTACAATGAGCAGTTCTTC
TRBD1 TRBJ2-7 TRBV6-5 CASLGQVGEQYF TGTGCCAGCCTAGGACAGGTTGGCGAGCAGTACTTC
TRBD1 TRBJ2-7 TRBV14 CASSQPQTGVYEQYF TGTGCCAGCAGCCAACCCCAGACAGGGGTATACGAGCAGTACTTC
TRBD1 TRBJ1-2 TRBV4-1 CASSQLPGQGGGYTF TGCGCCAGCAGCCAGCTTCCGGGACAGGGAGGAGGCTACACCTTC
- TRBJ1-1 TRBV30 CAVAAQSSEAFF TGTGCCGTAGCGGCACAGAGTTCTGAAGCTTTCTTT
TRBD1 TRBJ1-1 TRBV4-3 CASSWQGVVNTEAFF TGCGCCAGCAGCTGGCAGGGGGTTGTGAACACTGAAGCTTTCTTT
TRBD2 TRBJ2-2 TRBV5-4 CASRTTSGSLAGELFF TGTGCCAGCAGAACCACTAGCGGGAGCTTGGCCGGGGAGCTGTTTTTT
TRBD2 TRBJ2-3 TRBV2 CASSEGRAGGTTDTQYF TGTGCCAGCAGTGAAGGGCGAGCGGGGGGGACCACAGATACGCAGTATTTT